The 27 T cell receptor beta chains below come from one sample, sequenced in a study of CD8 T cells in Susac syndrome. RNA amounts of roughly 0.45 to 1 ug underwent reverse transcription with random hexamers. MiXCR, run by TCRdb on the immunoSEQ multiplex PCR reads, gives a single entry per CDR3 protein. The profile shows 150,000 to 160,000 distinct CDR3 sequences, less than 97% of them singletons. Sequencing input: CD8+ T cells from PBMCs. The receptors were gathered from a human donor with multiple sclerosis.

J is TRBJ2-1 and V is TRBV30; 8 bases line up with TRBD1. Trimming took 2 bases from V and 7 from J; bases not matched to a gene: 7. The germline V gene has CDR1 GTSNPN and CDR2 SVGIG (reference sequence). There are 14 residues in the CDR3. DNA of the CDR3: TGTGCCTGGAGTACGCTGACAGGGGCGAATGAGCAGTTCTTC. Its translation: CAWSTLTGANEQFF.

This chain connects TRBV25-1 to TRBJ2-1, with 8 bases identical to TRBD2. The V segment lost 4 bases and the J segment 6 bases; nucleotides outside the gene matches: 11. The CDR3 is 16 amino acids. The V gene's germline CDR1 is MGHDK and CDR2 SYGVNS. CDR3 nucleotides: TGTGCCAGCAGTGTTTCCGGGCTAGCGGGCCTCAATGAGCAGTTCTTC. Translating gives CASSVSGLAGLNEQFF. The whole variable domain, remainder taken from reference TRBV25-1 and TRBJ2-1, is EADIYQTPRYLVIGTGKKITLECSQTMGHDKMYWYQQDPGMELHLIHYSYGVNSTEKGDLSSESTVSRIRTEHFPLTLESARPSHTSQYLCASSVSGLAGLNEQFFGPGTRLTVL.

This clonotype occurred a few times. The rearrangement joins TRBV13 to TRBJ2-3; 7 bases fit TRBD1. J was trimmed by 2 bases and V by 5 bases; bases with no gene match: 7. The CDR3 consists of 15 residues. Germline CDR1 is PRHDT and CDR2 is FYEKMQ (reference sequence). The CDR3 loop is CASSPGTDSTDTQYF. CDR3 in DNA: TGTGCCAGCAGCCCCGGGACAGACTCCACAGATACGCAGTATTTT.

The chain has TRBV27 and TRBJ1-6, with D perhaps TRBD1 (5 bases). Trimming took off 2 bases at V and 0 bases at J, with 8 bases between the two ends. Germline values: CDR1 MNHEY, CDR2 SMNVEV (reference sequence). The CDR3 extends over 16 amino acids. The CDR3 here is CASSLRQSSYNSPLHF. The CDR3 DNA reads TGTGCCAGCAGTTTACGACAGAGCTCCTATAATTCACCCCTCCACTTT.

The chain recombines TRBV2 with TRBJ2-7; D call uncertain. This CDR3 comprises 14 residues. Trimming pared 2 bases from V and 0 bases from J, leaving 8 bases between. The germline V gene has CDR1 SNHLY and CDR2 FYNNEI. The CDR3 sequence: CASSELGHSYEQYV. CDR3 nucleotides: TGTGCCAGCAGTGAATTGGGCCACTCCTACGAGCAGTACGTC.

The chain is built from TRBV7-9 and TRBJ1-2; no firm D call. Germline assignment: CDR1 SEHNR and CDR2 FQNEAQ (reference sequence). The CDR3 sequence is 15 residues long. The V and J ends lost 1 base and 3 bases respectively, with 12 bases between them. The CDR3 nucleotides read TGTGCCAGCAGCTTAGACGATGGGTGGTACTATGGCTACACCTTC. Its translation: CASSLDDGWYYGYTF. Full variable domain (outside the CDR3, taken from reference TRBV7-9 and TRBJ1-2): DTGVSQNPRHKITKRGQNVTFRCDPISEHNRLYWYRQTLGQGPEFLTYFQNEAQLEKSRLLSDRFSAERPKGSFSTLEIQRTEQGDSAMYLCASSLDDGWYYGYTFGSGTRLTVV.

The rearrangement joins TRBV27 to TRBJ2-7, with D tentatively TRBD2 (6 bases). Germline V lookup: CDR1 MNHEY, CDR2 SMNVEV (reference sequence). The V end lost 6 bases, the J end lost 6 bases, and 18 bases lay between the germline ends. CDR3 size: 14 residues. Here the CDR3 DNA reads TGTGCCAGCAGCTCCCTCAATTTGGGGGGCGAGCAGTACTTC. This codes for CASSSLNLGGEQYF.

The gene calls are TRBV15 and TRBJ2-1, with TRBD2 matching 7 bases. The CDR3 consists of 14 residues. With 8 bases clipped from V and 0 bases from J, the junction kept 4 bases outside the gene matches. In germline, CDR1 is LNHNV, CDR2 YYDKDF (reference sequence). CDR3: CATAGASSYNEQFF. CDR3 in DNA: TGTGCCACCGCGGGAGCCAGCTCCTACAATGAGCAGTTCTTC.

This chain joins TRBV7-8 and TRBJ2-5; no clear D gene. Per germline, CDR1 SGHVS and CDR2 FQNEAQ. Deletions cut 0 bases from V and 0 bases from J, with 8 bases between. The CDR3 runs to 15 residues. The CDR3 coding sequence is TGTGCCAGCAGCTTAGCGCTCAGCAACCAAGAGACCCAGTACTTC. It specifies CASSLALSNQETQYF. Combining the CDR3 with reference TRBV7-8 and TRBJ2-5 gives the whole variable domain GAGVSQSPRYKVAKRGQDVALRCDPISGHVSLFWYQQALGQGPEFLTYFQNEAQLDKSGLPSDRFFAERPEGSVSTLKIQRTQQEDSAVYLCASSLALSNQETQYFGPGTRLLVL.

V and J are TRBV3-1 and TRBJ2-7, with TRBD1 matching over 8 bases. Germline V gene lookup returns CDR1 LGHDT and CDR2 YNNKEL (reference sequence). Trimming at V came to 4 bases and at J to 4 bases, leaving 3 bases not matched to a gene. This CDR3 has 13 amino acids. The CDR3 protein is CASSRRQGYEQYV. CDR3 DNA: TGTGCCAGCAGCCGACGACAGGGGTACGAGCAGTACGTC.

V and J are TRBV27 and TRBJ2-3, with D uncertain. The CDR3 has 13 amino acids. V shed 5 bases and J shed 2 bases, with 8 bases lying between them. The germline V gene has CDR1 MNHEY and CDR2 SMNVEV (reference sequence). CDR3 coding DNA: TGTGCCAGCAGTGCTCGGGTCACAGATACGCAGTATTTT. Encoded protein: CASSARVTDTQYF.

This clonotype was observed a single time. The chain is built from TRBV20-1 and TRBJ2-5; D uncertain. The CDR3 loop spans 15 amino acids. Germline CDR1 and CDR2: DFQATT and SNEGSKA (reference sequence). V was shortened by 0 bases and J by 5 bases, with 16 bases between the two germline ends. This CDR3 reads CSARDLYGESETQYF. The CDR3 nucleotides read TGCAGTGCTAGAGATCTGTACGGAGAGTCGGAGACCCAGTACTTC.

This sequence joins TRBV9 and TRBJ2-2, with unresolved D. The CDR3 runs 10 residues. Germline CDR1 is SGDLS and CDR2 is YYNGEE. V lost 7 bases and J 6 bases, leaving 4 bases between the germline ends. In DNA form, the CDR3 reads TGTGCCAGCGGGTCCGGGGAGCTGTTTTTT. This gives the protein CASGSGELFF. Variable domain in full (rest from reference TRBV9 and TRBJ2-2): DSGVTQTPKHLITATGQRVTLRCSPRSGDLSVYWYQQSLDQGLQFLIQYYNGEERAKGNILERFSAQQFPDLHSELNLSSLELGDSALYFCASGSGELFFGEGSRLTVL.

The chain carries TRBV9 and TRBJ2-1, with 7 bases aligning to TRBD2. Per germline, CDR1 SGDLS and CDR2 YYNGEE. This CDR3 contains 16 residues. V shed 3 bases and J 0 bases; nucleotides not matched to a gene: 6. CDR3 bases: TGTGCCAGCAGCGCTCCAGGCGGGAGCTCCTACAATGAGCAGTTCTTC. This sequence encodes CASSAPGGSSYNEQFF.

The V and J genes are TRBV7-9 and TRBJ2-5, with D hard to call. The germline V and J ends were trimmed by 6 bases and 5 bases, with 13 bases remaining between them. Germline CDR1 reads SEHNR; CDR2 reads FQNEAQ (reference sequence). This CDR3 spans 13 amino acids. Here the CDR3 DNA reads TGTGCCAGCAGACCAACCCTGTCGGAGACCCAGTACTTC. Residues: CASRPTLSETQYF.

The V gene is TRBV29-1, the J gene TRBJ1-1, with D possibly matching TRBD1 (5 bases). This CDR3 has 13 residues. Trimming shortened V by 3 bases and J by 4 bases, and 12 bases separated the two germline ends. The germline V gene has CDR1 SQVTM and CDR2 ANQGSEA. The CDR3 sequence: CSVEGGESTEAFF. CDR3 coding DNA: TGCAGCGTTGAGGGGGGGGAGTCCACTGAAGCTTTCTTT.

A remark on this clonotype: The junction departs from germline at one end; a sequencing error may be responsible. The chain employs TRBV7-9 and TRBJ2-3, with 7 bases identical to TRBD2. The CDR3 extends over 16 amino acids. Germline CDR1 is SEHNR and CDR2 is FQNEAQ (reference sequence). CDR3 loop: CASSVAGLLGVDTQYF. DNA for the CDR3: TGTGCCAGCAGCGTAGCGGGCCTCCTGGGGGTAGATACGCAGTATTTT.

A few counts support this clonotype. The chain links TRBV6-1 to TRBJ1-2; D gene ambiguous. The CDR3 covers 13 residues. Per the germline V gene, CDR1 is MNHNS and CDR2 is SASEGT. V lost 7 bases and J 6 bases, leaving 15 bases between the germline ends. DNA for the CDR3: TGTGCCAGCACCCCGGGAGACATCGATGGCTACACCTTC. It codes for CASTPGDIDGYTF.

CDR3 bases: TGTGCCAGCAGCTTAGCGGCTAGCGGGGGCCTTTACAATGAGCAGTTCTTC. This encodes CASSLAASGGLYNEQFF. The gene calls are TRBV7-2 and TRBJ2-1, with 10 bases fitting TRBD2. The ends lost 0 bases at V and 4 bases at J; junction bases unmatched: 6. The germline V gene encodes CDR1 SGHTA and CDR2 FQGNSA. The CDR3 totals 17 residues.

The rearrangement uses TRBV9 and TRBJ2-1; D perhaps matches TRBD1 (5 bases). CDR1 SGDLS and CDR2 YYNGEE come from the germline V gene. The CDR3 is 12 amino acids. Trimming cost V 0 bases and J 13 bases, with 11 bases left between them. This chain's CDR3 is CASSVEGPAQFF. For the CDR3, the DNA is TGTGCCAGCAGCGTAGAGGGGCCCGCCCAGTTCTTC.

This clonotype came up once. This chain connects TRBV9 to TRBJ1-1; D unclear. The V end was cut by 0 bases, the J end by 5 bases, with 8 bases between. The CDR3 consists of 13 residues. The germline CDR1 and CDR2 sequences are SGDLS and YYNGEE. CDR3 residues: CASSVELWTEAFF. CDR3 DNA sequence: TGTGCCAGCAGCGTAGAATTGTGGACTGAAGCTTTCTTT.

The chain joins TRBV11-2 to TRBJ2-1, with TRBD1 identical over 7 bases. J gave up 0 bases and V 3 bases, and 17 bases lay outside the gene matches. Germline lookup yields CDR1 SGHAT and CDR2 FQNNGV. The CDR3 contains 20 residues. Here the CDR3 DNA reads TGTGCCAGCAGCTTTTATTTCTGGGCTGACGGGGACAGCTCCTACAATGAGCAGTTCTTC. It specifies CASSFYFWADGDSSYNEQFF.

This chain connects TRBV30 to TRBJ1-1; the D gene is possibly TRBD1 (5 bases). Trimming cost V 3 bases and J 5 bases, with 13 bases left between them. Germline CDR1 and CDR2: GTSNPN and SVGIG (reference sequence). CDR3 length: 13 residues. CDR3 sequence reads: CAWSQWGGTEAFF. The CDR3, as DNA: TGTGCCTGGAGCCAATGGGGGGGAACTGAAGCTTTCTTT.

This chain uses TRBV20-1 with TRBJ1-5; the D is unclear. The V gene's germline CDR1 is DFQATT and CDR2 SNEGSKA (reference sequence). Trimming left V 3 bases short and J 6 bases short, with 15 bases between. This CDR3 has 14 residues. Here the CDR3 DNA reads TGCAGTGCTAGGTCCCGGGGTAAGGGTCAGCCCCAGCATTTT. Its protein is CSARSRGKGQPQHF.

In its sample, this clonotype was seen once. The chain uses TRBV20-1 and TRBJ2-1; 8 bases are shared with TRBD1. Looked up from germline, CDR1 is DFQATT and CDR2 is SNEGSKA (reference sequence). CDR3 size: 16 residues. Trimming at V came to 2 bases and at J to 4 bases, leaving 10 bases not matched to a gene. The CDR3 loop is CSARPEDRALYNEQFF. For the CDR3, the DNA is TGCAGTGCTAGACCGGAGGACAGGGCCCTTTACAATGAGCAGTTCTTC.

V gene TRBV7-9 combines with J gene TRBJ2-7, with TRBD1 matching 12 bases. This CDR3 is 14 amino acids long. Germline loops: CDR1 SEHNR, CDR2 FQNEAQ (reference sequence). V dropped 5 bases and J dropped 5; count of bases not matched to a gene: 4. CDR3 in amino acids: CASSPGQGAHEQYF. The CDR3 coding sequence is TGTGCCAGCAGCCCGGGACAGGGGGCCCACGAGCAGTACTTC.

The J gene is TRBJ2-7, the V gene TRBV5-1; TRBD1 matches 8 bases. This CDR3 comprises 15 residues. Germline V gene data show CDR1 as SGHRS and CDR2 as YFSETQ. After removal of 5 bases from V and 3 bases from J, the junction contained 10 bases not matched to a gene. CDR3 in DNA: TGCGCCAGCAGGGAGGGGGCAGGGGGCTTCTACGAGCAGTACGTC. Protein: CASREGAGGFYEQYV.